These 26 T cell receptor beta chains were all obtained from the same sample, sequenced in a study of T cells in tuberculosis. The assay was immunoSEQ multiplex PCR, and TCRdb's table has in-frame clones only and misses some. The sample carries 29,000 or so clones, approximately 90% recorded once. The time point denotes: new active TB diagnosis, blood taken before or within 7 days of starting treatment. Here the sequenced sample was PBMCs, taken at tuberculosis diagnosis. All receptors come from an adult with tuberculosis.

The chain links TRBV9 to TRBJ2-7; D might be TRBD1 (7 bases). The germline V and J ends were trimmed by 10 bases and 4 bases, with 24 bases remaining between them. The length of the CDR3 is 15 residues. Germline-derived CDR1 and CDR2 are SGDLS and YYNGEE. CDR3 loop: CADSCGDREKYEQYF. The DNA of the CDR3 is TGTGCCGACAGTTGCGGGGACAGAGAGAAATACGAGCAGTACTTC.

The V and J genes are TRBV18 and TRBJ2-1; D uncertain. Trimming removed 3 bases at V and 12 bases at J, with 18 bases between. The CDR3 loop spans 14 amino acids. The V gene's germline CDR1 is KGHSH and CDR2 LQKENI. The CDR3 bases are TGTGCCAGCTCACCCCCTGACTTAGGCTTTGGGCAGTTCTTC. This encodes CASSPPDLGFGQFF.

This clone was recorded only once. The chain links TRBV7-2 to TRBJ1-2; a weak D match, TRBD1 (6 bases). V lost 2 bases to trimming and J lost 10 bases, with 14 bases between them. Germline values: CDR1 SGHTA, CDR2 FQGNSA. The CDR3 spans 13 residues. DNA for the CDR3: TGTGCCAGCAGCTTACTCGGACAGTCTTACTACACCTTC. Its protein is CASSLLGQSYYTF.

The V gene is TRBV19, the J gene TRBJ2-7; 7 positions agree with TRBD2. The CDR3 is 14 residues long. V trimming: 5 bases; J trimming: 2 bases; junction bases outside the gene matches: 6. The V gene's germline CDR1 is LNHDA and CDR2 SQIVND (reference sequence). The CDR3, as DNA: TGTGCCAGTAGTCGGGGCGCGGGGGCCTACGAGCAGTACTTC. Translation: CASSRGAGAYEQYF.

In its sample, this clone was seen a few times. This chain links TRBV7-8 with TRBJ2-7; D remains ambiguous. Trimming left V 0 bases short and J 4 bases short, with 10 bases between. CDR1 is SGHVS and CDR2 is FQNEAQ in the germline V gene. This CDR3 has 14 residues. CDR3 sequence (DNA): TGTGCCAGCAGCTTAGCCGAAAGGAGATACGAGCAGTACTTC. Amino acid sequence: CASSLAERRYEQYF. The entire variable domain, with the rest obtained from reference TRBV7-8 and TRBJ2-7, is as follows: GAGVSQSPRYKVAKRGQDVALRCDPISGHVSLFWYQQALGQGPEFLTYFQNEAQLDKSGLPSDRFFAERPEGSVSTLKIQRTQQEDSAVYLCASSLAERRYEQYFGPGTRLTVT.

The table lists this clone with a count of one. The rearrangement joins TRBV18 to TRBJ1-1; tentative D call: TRBD1 (6 bases). Germline loops: CDR1 KGHSH, CDR2 LQKENI. V was shortened by 8 bases and J by 0 bases, with 13 bases between the two germline ends. The CDR3 contains 14 residues. CDR3 coding DNA: TGTGCCAGCGGCGCGGGGGGCATGAACACTGAAGCTTTCTTT. It yields the protein CASGAGGMNTEAFF. Complete variable domain (other parts from reference TRBV18 and TRBJ1-1): NAGVMQNPRHLVRRRGQEARLRCSPMKGHSHVYWYRQLPEEGLKFMVYLQKENIIDESGMPKERFSAEFPKEGPSILRIQQVVRGDSAAYFCASGAGGMNTEAFFGQGTRLTVV.

The chain has TRBV13 and TRBJ2-7; TRBD1 is a possible D gene (5 bases). Trimming took off 3 bases at V and 6 bases at J, with 9 bases between the two ends. The CDR3 is made up of 12 amino acids. CDR1 PRHDT and CDR2 FYEKMQ come from the germline V gene (reference sequence). The DNA of the CDR3 is TGTGCCAGCAGCTTGAGACAGATCGAGCAGTACTTC. This encodes CASSLRQIEQYF.

CDR3 nucleotides: TGTGCCAGCAGTGCGTCTCCTAGCGGGAGTACTAACGAGCAGTTCTTC. It translates to CASSASPSGSTNEQFF. This chain connects TRBV27 to TRBJ2-1, with TRBD2 matching 10 bases. Germline CDR1 MNHEY, CDR2 SMNVEV (reference sequence). This CDR3 region has 16 residues. J was trimmed by 10 bases and V by 5 bases; bases with no gene match: 14.

The chain has TRBV21-1 and TRBJ1-2. TRBV21-1 is a pseudogene locus. The CDR3 sequence is 12 residues long. The CDR3 reads CASSKGGERYTF. The DNA of the CDR3 is TGTGCCAGCAGCAAAGGGGGAGAGCGCTACACCTTC.

This clone occurred once. This chain uses TRBV29-1 with TRBJ1-2; D uncertain. Germline CDR1 SQVTM, CDR2 ANQGSEA. V shed 1 base and J shed 2 bases, with 8 bases lying between them. This CDR3 is built from 13 residues. DNA for the CDR3: TGCAGCGTTGAAGTACCGGGGAACTATGGCTACACCTTC. It specifies CSVEVPGNYGYTF.

This clone has a single count. The chain employs TRBV14 and TRBJ2-7; perhaps TRBD1 as D (5 bases). CDR3 size: 13 residues. Trimming took off 1 base at V and 6 bases at J, with 10 bases between the two ends. Germline loops: CDR1 SGHDN, CDR2 FVKESK. The CDR3 here is CASSQGRAGEQYF. CDR3 nucleotide sequence: TGTGCCAGCAGCCAAGGCAGGGCTGGCGAGCAGTACTTC.

The chain carries TRBV19 and TRBJ2-7, with D maybe TRBD1 (5 bases). The V end was cut by 5 bases, the J end by 4 bases, with 12 bases between. Germline assignment: CDR1 LNHDA and CDR2 SQIVND (reference sequence). The CDR3 has 13 amino acids. The CDR3 DNA follows: TGTGCCAGTAGTGCCCTTGACAGTTACGAGCAGTACTTC. Translation: CASSALDSYEQYF.

V usage is TRBV2 and J usage is TRBJ2-5, with 10 bases fitting TRBD2. This CDR3 contains 15 residues. Germline V gives CDR1 SNHLY, CDR2 FYNNEI. V gave up 6 bases and J gave up 4 bases; unmatched junction bases: 8. The CDR3 nucleotides read TGTGCCAGCAGCCCCAGCGGGGGGGAGAGAGAGACCCAGTACTTC. This encodes CASSPSGGERETQYF.

This chain uses TRBV7-9 with TRBJ1-4; tentative D call: TRBD1 (5 bases). With 5 bases removed from V and 4 bases from J, the gap between germline ends came to 8 bases. The CDR3 runs to 13 residues. Germline V CDR1 and CDR2: SEHNR, FQNEAQ (reference sequence). CDR3 sequence reads: CASSPDSNEKLFF. In nucleotides, the CDR3 is TGTGCCAGCAGCCCAGACAGTAATGAAAAACTGTTTTTT.

This sequence joins TRBV5-1 and TRBJ1-5; TRBD1 might be the D (5 bases). This CDR3 has 15 amino acids. From germline, CDR1 is SGHRS and CDR2 YFSETQ. V was trimmed by 1 base and J by 2 bases, leaving 10 bases between them. The CDR3 is CASSLSGGGNQPQHF. The DNA for the CDR3 is TGCGCCAGCAGCTTGTCGGGGGGTGGCAATCAGCCCCAGCATTTT.

The V and J genes are TRBV6-5 and TRBJ2-7, with D unresolved. Germline CDR1 and CDR2: MNHEY and SVGAGI. The V gene lost 2 bases and the J gene lost 6 bases, with 14 bases spanning the gap. The CDR3 covers 14 residues. The CDR3, as DNA: TGTGCCAGCAGTTACGCCAGCGCTACCAGCGAGCAGTACTTC. Protein: CASSYASATSEQYF.

This chain connects TRBV11-2 to TRBJ2-7, with a tentative D call TRBD1 (5 bases). The CDR3 extends over 17 amino acids. V was shortened by 8 bases and J by 5 bases, with 28 bases between the two germline ends. Germline V CDR1 and CDR2: SGHAT, FQNNGV. CDR3 sequence reads: CASVPGLTDWDRNEQYF. The CDR3 DNA reads TGTGCCAGCGTTCCGGGCCTGACAGACTGGGATCGTAACGAGCAGTACTTC.

The chain has TRBV29-1 and TRBJ2-5; D is possibly TRBD2 (5 bases). Trimming took off 7 bases at V and 7 bases at J, with 16 bases between the two ends. CDR1 is SQVTM and CDR2 is ANQGSEA in the germline V gene. The CDR3 consists of 12 residues. The CDR3: CSAIGVLGTQYF. The CDR3 DNA is TGCAGCGCCATCGGGGTTTTAGGGACCCAGTACTTC.

The rearrangement links TRBV6-6 to TRBJ2-3; D ambiguous. The CDR3 totals 16 residues. CDR1 and CDR2 from the germline V gene are MNHNY and SVGAGI (reference sequence). V lost 2 bases and J lost 2, with 14 bases in between. The CDR3 reads CASSYGPSPNTDTQYF. The DNA of the CDR3 is TGTGCCAGCAGTTACGGGCCGTCTCCTAACACAGATACGCAGTATTTT.

CDR3 sequence (DNA): TGTGCCAGCATTCCCGGTATGGGAGGATTAGGGGGAAACACCATATATTTT. Its translation is CASIPGMGGLGGNTIYF. The V and J genes are TRBV28 and TRBJ1-3; D is ambiguous. Germline loops: CDR1 MDHEN, CDR2 SYDVKM. This CDR3 region has 17 residues. The germline V and J ends were trimmed by 7 bases and 4 bases, with 23 bases remaining between them.

The chain combines TRBV6-5 with TRBJ1-5; 10 nucleotides agree with TRBD1. Germline-derived CDR1 and CDR2 are MNHEY and SVGAGI. CDR3 length: 15 amino acids. V was clipped by 5 bases and J by 2 bases; unmatched bases: 3. CDR3 sequence: CASSAGTGGNQPQHF. In nucleotides, the CDR3 is TGTGCCAGCAGTGCCGGGACAGGGGGCAATCAGCCCCAGCATTTT.

A single count supports this clone. J is TRBJ2-1 and V is TRBV30; D call uncertain. With 0 bases removed from V and 7 bases from J, the gap between germline ends came to 10 bases. The CDR3 covers 13 residues. CDR1 is GTSNPN and CDR2 is SVGIG in the germline V gene (reference sequence). The chain's CDR3 is CAWSVVRMNEQFF. The CDR3 bases are TGTGCCTGGAGTGTAGTGCGGATGAATGAGCAGTTCTTC.

This chain connects TRBV6-1 to TRBJ2-7, with TRBD2 matching 7 bases. Trimming at V came to 2 bases and at J to 3 bases, leaving 7 bases not matched to a gene. Germline V lookup: CDR1 MNHNS, CDR2 SASEGT. This CDR3 is 15 amino acids long. CDR3 coding DNA: TGTGCCAGCAGTGAAATGGTGGGGGGGGTCTACGAGCAGTACTTC. Its translation is CASSEMVGGVYEQYF.

CDR3 nucleotide sequence: TGTGCCAGCAGCTTAATCCGGACTAGCGTGCTTGATGGTTCCTACAATGAGCAGTTCTTC. Translated, it gives CASSLIRTSVLDGSYNEQFF. The chain has TRBV13 and TRBJ2-1; TRBD2 matches 9 bases. J gave up 1 base and V 2 bases, and 15 bases lay outside the gene matches. This CDR3 is built from 20 residues. CDR1 and CDR2 (germline): PRHDT, FYEKMQ (reference sequence).

This chain links TRBV2 with TRBJ2-1; 8 nucleotides line up with TRBD2. The germline CDR1 and CDR2 sequences are SNHLY and FYNNEI. CDR3 length equals 15 residues. Losses at the gene ends were 8 bases for V and 0 bases for J; bases not matched to a gene: 6. The CDR3 loop is CASRVAGLSYNEQFF. CDR3 DNA sequence: TGTGCCAGCCGTGTAGCGGGGCTCTCCTACAATGAGCAGTTCTTC.

The chain has TRBV7-3 and TRBJ2-3; a weak D match, TRBD1 (5 bases). Trimming stripped 1 base from V and 5 bases from J, with 13 bases between. The germline V gene has CDR1 SGHTA and CDR2 FQGTGA. CDR3 length: 15 residues. The CDR3 DNA is TGTGCCAGCAGCTTAAAGGTCAGCCAGGGAGATACGCAGTATTTT. Protein: CASSLKVSQGDTQYF.